The following is a TCR beta chain sequence with its context. Its antigen is undetermined. The method was immunoSEQ multiplex PCR; TCRdb's version includes in-frame clones alone and lacks a portion of them. The data contain over 100,000 clones, about 80% of them seen just once; the ten biggest clones take up about 9.5%. This specimen belongs to a study of T cell responses to AZD1222 COVID-19 vaccine. Points from the study as a whole: Spike-specific TCR breadth and depth were elevated following two AZD1222 doses. None of the repertoires were sampled until the peak T cell response had passed.

The V and J ends lost 8 bases and 3 bases respectively, with 24 bases between them. The CDR3 loop spans 17 amino acids. CDR1 and CDR2 from the germline V gene are SGHRS and YFSETQ. This sequence joins TRBV5-1 and TRBJ1-5; D is perhaps TRBD1 (6 bases). The receptor was derived from an adult in good health. The material sequenced was peripheral blood, taken on day 0 of AZD1222 vaccination. The CDR3 DNA sequence: TGCGCCAGGGGGGGCAGGGCCGTTGGTGTAGACAATCAGCCCCAGCATTTT. As protein: CARGGRAVGVDNQPQHF.